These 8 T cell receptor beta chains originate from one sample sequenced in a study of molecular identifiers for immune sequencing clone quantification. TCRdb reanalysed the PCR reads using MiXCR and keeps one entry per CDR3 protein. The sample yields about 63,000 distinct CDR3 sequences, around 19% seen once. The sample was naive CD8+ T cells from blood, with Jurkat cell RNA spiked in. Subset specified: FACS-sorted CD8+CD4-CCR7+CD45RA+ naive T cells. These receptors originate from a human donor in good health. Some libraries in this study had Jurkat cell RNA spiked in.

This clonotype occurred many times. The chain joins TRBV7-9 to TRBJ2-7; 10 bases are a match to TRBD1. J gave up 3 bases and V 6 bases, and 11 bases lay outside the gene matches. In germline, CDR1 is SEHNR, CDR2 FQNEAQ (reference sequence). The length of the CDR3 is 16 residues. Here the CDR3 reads CASRHPGGTGVYEQYF. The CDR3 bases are TGTGCCAGCAGACACCCAGGTGGGACAGGGGTCTACGAGCAGTACTTC.

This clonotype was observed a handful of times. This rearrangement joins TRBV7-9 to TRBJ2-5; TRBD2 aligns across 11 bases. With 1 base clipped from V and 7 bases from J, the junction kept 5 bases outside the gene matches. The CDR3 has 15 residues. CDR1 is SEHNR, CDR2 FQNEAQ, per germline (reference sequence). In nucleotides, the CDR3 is TGTGCCAGCAGCTTAGTTACGGGACTAGCGGTGACCCAGTACTTC. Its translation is CASSLVTGLAVTQYF.

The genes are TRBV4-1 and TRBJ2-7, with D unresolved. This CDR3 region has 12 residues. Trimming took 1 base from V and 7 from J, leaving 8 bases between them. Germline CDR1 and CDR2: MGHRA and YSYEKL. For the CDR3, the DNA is TGCGCCAGCAGCCAAGGTGGTTTGGAGCAGTACTTC. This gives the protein CASSQGGLEQYF.

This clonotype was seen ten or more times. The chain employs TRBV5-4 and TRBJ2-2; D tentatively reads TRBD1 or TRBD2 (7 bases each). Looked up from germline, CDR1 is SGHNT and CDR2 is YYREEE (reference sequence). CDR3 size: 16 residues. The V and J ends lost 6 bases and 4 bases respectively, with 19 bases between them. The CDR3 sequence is CASKREGTDSTGELFF. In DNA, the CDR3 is TGTGCCAGCAAAAGGGAGGGGACAGATTCCACCGGGGAGCTGTTTTTT.

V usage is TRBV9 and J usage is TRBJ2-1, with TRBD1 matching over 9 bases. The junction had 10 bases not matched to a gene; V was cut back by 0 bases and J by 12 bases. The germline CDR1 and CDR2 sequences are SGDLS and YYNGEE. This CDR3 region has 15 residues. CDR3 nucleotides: TGTGCCAGCAGCGTAGGTGGGACAGGGACGGTCGGGCAGTTCTTC. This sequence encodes CASSVGGTGTVGQFF.

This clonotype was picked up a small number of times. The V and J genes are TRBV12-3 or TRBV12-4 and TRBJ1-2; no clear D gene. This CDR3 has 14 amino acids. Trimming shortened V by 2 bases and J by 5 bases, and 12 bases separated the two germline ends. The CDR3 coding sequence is TGTGCCAGCAGTTTAAGTGGGGTCCCTTATGGCTACACCTTC. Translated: CASSLSGVPYGYTF.

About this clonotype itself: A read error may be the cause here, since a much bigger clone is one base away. CDR3 amino acids: CATSDSQQDFTDTQYF. As DNA, the CDR3 is TGTGCCACCAGTGATTCCCAACAGGATTTCACAGATACGCAGTATTTT. The chain employs TRBV24-1 and TRBJ2-3; possible D gene TRBD1, 5 bases. Between the trimmed V and J ends, which lost 2 bases and 2 bases, there was a span of 13 bases. CDR1 is KGHDR and CDR2 is SFDVKD in the germline V gene. CDR3 size: 16 residues.

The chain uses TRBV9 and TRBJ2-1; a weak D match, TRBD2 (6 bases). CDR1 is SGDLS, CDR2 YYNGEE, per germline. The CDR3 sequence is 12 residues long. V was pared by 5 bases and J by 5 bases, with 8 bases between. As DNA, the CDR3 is TGTGCCAGCAGTAGCGGCAACAATGAGCAGTTCTTC. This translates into CASSSGNNEQFF.